This is a list of T cell receptor beta chains from one sample in a study of blood T cell repertoires in COVID-19. Profiled with immunoSEQ multiplex PCR; TCRdb holds only in-frame clones, not every one. The sample holds about 250,000 clones; 65% to 90% are singletons and the top ten take about 14%. The sample consisted of PBMCs or T cells enriched from blood (not recorded which). These receptors all stem from a man younger than 35 who had recovered from COVID-19. The CDR3 runs from the conserved cysteine through the conserved F or W. D genes are given only for firm matches. Some rows mark clone size as missing; the rest say once, few, many or name a class of expanded clone.

clone_size j_call d_call v_call cdr3_aa cdr3_nt
NA TRBJ2-2 NA TRBV4-2 CASSPPGRHTGELFF TGTGCCAGCAGCCCGCCGGGGAGGCACACCGGGGAGCTGTTTTTT
NA TRBJ2-7 NA TRBV27 CASSLRGTSYEQYF TGTGCCAGCAGCCTAAGGGGGACCTCCTACGAGCAGTACTTC
NA TRBJ1-1 NA TRBV2 CASSTSDTGTEAFF TGTGCCAGCAGCACGTCGGACACTGGCACTGAAGCTTTCTTT
NA TRBJ2-7 NA TRBV4-1 CASSQERRGYEQYF TGCGCCAGCAGCCAAGAACGTAGGGGTTACGAGCAGTACTTC
NA TRBJ2-2 TRBD1 TRBV6-1 CASSGTGAGELFF TGTGCCAGCAGTGGTACAGGGGCCGGGGAGCTGTTTTTT
once TRBJ1-1 NA TRBV7-9 CASSPQGYTPTEAFF TGTGCCAGCAGCCCCCAGGGTTATACTCCCACTGAAGCTTTCTTT
NA TRBJ1-1 TRBD1 TRBV20-1 CSASTGTGRTEAFF TGCAGTGCTAGTACCGGGACAGGAAGGACTGAAGCTTTCTTT
NA TRBJ1-1 NA TRBV12-5 CASGLGRGNAEAFF TGTGCTAGTGGTTTGGGACGGGGGAATGCTGAAGCTTTCTTT
NA TRBJ2-3 NA TRBV4-1 CASSQGATGSSSTDTQYF TGCGCCAGCAGCCAAGGTGCAACAGGGAGCTCTAGCACAGATACGCAGTATTTT
NA TRBJ2-7 NA TRBV7-2 CASSLVGGRGGESYEQYF TGTGCCAGCAGCTTAGTCGGGGGGCGCGGGGGCGAATCCTACGAGCAGTACTTC
NA TRBJ2-7 TRBD1 TRBV5-1 CASRGGLGMYDEQYF TGCGCCAGCAGAGGGGGCTTGGGAATGTATGACGAGCAGTACTTC
NA TRBJ1-4 TRBD1 TRBV18 CASSQTGINEKLFF TGTGCCAGCTCACAGACAGGGATTAATGAAAAACTGTTTTTT
NA TRBJ1-6 TRBD1 TRBV6-1 CASSESDRAASPLHF TGTGCCAGCAGTGAATCCGACAGGGCTGCGTCACCCCTCCACTTT
once TRBJ1-2 TRBD1 TRBV5-1 CASSLLEGQGYYGYTF TGCGCCAGCAGCTTGTTAGAAGGACAGGGATACTATGGCTACACCTTC
NA TRBJ2-1 NA TRBV12-5 CASGLDQTGYEQFF TGTGCTAGTGGTTTGGACCAAACAGGGTATGAGCAGTTCTTC
NA TRBJ2-7 TRBD1 TRBV4-1 CASSQVGTGYNEQYF TGCGCCAGCAGCCAAGTGGGGACAGGGTACAACGAGCAGTACTTC
NA TRBJ1-5 TRBD1 TRBV19 CASSREGQGVTSNQPQHF TGTGCCAGTAGTAGGGAAGGACAGGGTGTTACTAGCAATCAGCCCCAGCATTTT
NA TRBJ2-5 TRBD2 TRBV4-1 CASSQDRTGGPEETQYF TGCGCCAGCAGCCAAGATCGAACGGGGGGGCCAGAAGAGACCCAGTACTTC
NA TRBJ1-5 NA TRBV12-3/TRBV12-4 CASSFPDQPQHF TGTGCCAGCAGTTTTCCCGATCAGCCCCAGCATTTT
NA TRBJ1-4 NA TRBV29-1 CSVGGVLGEKLFF TGCAGCGTTGGGGGGGTATTAGGTGAAAAACTGTTTTTT
few TRBJ2-7 NA TRBV11-2 CASSLDSAYEQYF TGTGCCAGCAGCTTAGACAGCGCCTACGAGCAGTACTTC
NA TRBJ2-5 TRBD2 TRBV2 CASSESTSGGWETQYF TGTGCCAGCAGTGAAAGTACTAGCGGAGGGTGGGAGACCCAGTACTTC
NA TRBJ2-3 TRBD2 TRBV6-2/TRBV6-3 CASSYDPSGGAGPTDTQYF TGTGCCAGCAGTTACGACCCTAGCGGGGGGGCCGGTCCCACAGATACGCAGTATTTT
NA TRBJ2-3 NA TRBV6-1 CASSKGPTGGLMNTQYF TGTGCCAGCAGTAAAGGGCCCACCGGGGGTCTTATGAATACGCAGTATTTT
NA TRBJ2-7 NA TRBV11-2 CASSLVGRNTYEQYF TGTGCCAGCAGCTTAGTTGGCAGGAACACCTACGAGCAGTACTTC
NA TRBJ1-6 NA TRBV14 CASSHGRQGNSPLHF TGTGCCAGCAGCCATGGCCGGCAGGGCAATTCACCCCTCCACTTT
NA TRBJ1-5 TRBD1 TRBV30 CAWSPLQGGDQPQHF TGTGCCTGGAGTCCACTACAGGGGGGGGATCAGCCCCAGCATTTT
NA TRBJ2-5 NA TRBV7-3 CASSLGLSGTQYF TGTGCCAGCAGCTTGGGACTCTCCGGGACCCAGTACTTC
NA TRBJ1-1 NA TRBV18 CASSFGSGAALEAFF TGTGCCAGCTCATTTGGTAGTGGCGCGGCCCTGGAAGCTTTCTTT
NA TRBJ2-3 NA TRBV7-8 CASSLARSRTDTQYF TGTGCCAGCAGCTTAGCCAGGTCTCGCACAGATACGCAGTATTTT
NA TRBJ2-1 NA TRBV24-1 CATSDPVTGLDYNEQFF TGTGCCACCAGTGATCCCGTGACAGGACTAGACTACAATGAGCAGTTCTTC
NA TRBJ2-5 NA TRBV5-5 CASRPLRGNQETQYF TGTGCCAGCAGACCTTTAAGGGGGAATCAAGAGACCCAGTACTTC
NA TRBJ2-3 NA TRBV5-4 CASSQQGTDTQYF TGTGCCAGCAGCCAACAGGGTACAGATACGCAGTATTTT
NA TRBJ2-7 TRBD1 TRBV7-9 CASSWGQFYEQYF TGTGCCAGCAGCTGGGGACAGTTCTACGAGCAGTACTTC
NA TRBJ2-5 TRBD2 TRBV3-1/TRBV3-2 CASSHTSGGARAQYF TGTGCCAGCAGCCATACTAGCGGGGGCGCCAGGGCCCAGTACTTC
NA TRBJ2-2 NA TRBV9 CASSVAGGSTGELFF TGTGCCAGCAGCGTAGCCGGGGGATCCACCGGGGAGCTGTTTTTT
NA TRBJ1-1 TRBD1 TRBV27 CASRRTGANTEAFF TGTGCCAGCAGACGGACAGGGGCGAACACTGAAGCTTTCTTT
NA TRBJ2-3 TRBD2 TRBV4-2 CASSQTRGGVDTQYF TGTGCCAGCAGCCAAACACGGGGGGGTGTAGATACGCAGTATTTT
NA TRBJ2-7 TRBD1 TRBV7-9 CASSPGTGGYEQYF TGTGCCAGCAGCCCGGGGACAGGGGGCTACGAGCAGTACTTC
few TRBJ1-6 TRBD1 TRBV6-4 CASREGQNNSPLHF TGTGCCAGCAGAGAGGGACAGAATAATTCACCCCTCCACTTT
NA TRBJ1-1 NA TRBV5-1 CASSLDLLHTSSEAFF TGCGCCAGCAGCTTGGATCTTCTGCACACCTCTAGTGAAGCTTTCTTT
NA TRBJ1-6 NA TRBV7-2 CASSLVRVDSPLHF TGTGCCAGCAGCTTAGTCAGGGTGGATTCACCCCTCCACTTT
NA TRBJ1-3 NA TRBV27 CASSSLELSSGNTIYF TGTGCCAGCAGTTCCTTGGAGCTCAGCTCTGGAAACACCATATATTTT
NA TRBJ1-1 TRBD1 TRBV27 CASNHRGPPPEAFF TGTGCCAGCAACCACAGGGGGCCCCCTCCTGAAGCTTTCTTT
NA TRBJ2-5 NA TRBV5-5 CASSGGRVETQYF TGTGCCAGCAGCGGAGGACGGGTGGAGACCCAGTACTTC
few TRBJ2-7 TRBD2 TRBV5-5 CASAGVSSYEQYF TGTGCCAGTGCGGGGGTCAGCTCCTACGAGCAGTACTTC
NA TRBJ1-2 NA TRBV28 CASSPGGSGDTYGYTF TGTGCCAGCAGCCCCGGGGGTTCGGGAGACACCTATGGCTACACCTTC
NA TRBJ2-2 NA TRBV24-1 CATSDRGELFF TGTGCCACAAGCGACCGAGGGGAGCTGTTTTTT
NA TRBJ2-1 NA TRBV20-1 CSASGWELYNEQFF TGCAGTGCTAGTGGGTGGGAGCTCTACAATGAGCAGTTCTTC
once TRBJ2-3 NA TRBV4-1 CASSLTRRSTDTQYF TGCGCCAGCAGCCTTACTAGGAGGTCCACAGATACGCAGTATTTT
NA TRBJ1-1 TRBD1 TRBV10-3 CAISDFGRGPEDTEAFF TGTGCCATCAGTGACTTCGGAAGGGGGCCTGAGGACACTGAAGCTTTCTTT
NA TRBJ1-1 TRBD1 TRBV7-6 CASSSTGGASAEAFF TGTGCCAGCAGCTCCACAGGGGGCGCGTCCGCTGAAGCTTTCTTT
NA TRBJ1-1 TRBD1 TRBV30 CAWKTNPGGWSEAFF TGTGCCTGGAAGACTAACCCAGGGGGCTGGTCTGAAGCTTTCTTT
NA TRBJ2-6 TRBD2 TRBV6-5 CASSPAGGGANVLTF TGTGCCAGCAGCCCCGCGGGAGGTGGGGCCAACGTCCTGACTTTC
NA TRBJ1-6 TRBD1 TRBV19 CASSGTGEISPLHF TGTGCCAGTAGTGGGACAGGGGAAATTTCACCCCTCCACTTT
NA TRBJ2-1 TRBD2 TRBV5-5 CASSPLAAKDNEQFF TGTGCCAGCAGCCCGCTAGCGGCGAAGGACAATGAGCAGTTCTTC
NA TRBJ1-2 TRBD1 TRBV27 CASSLKRDSFYGYTF TGTGCCAGCAGTCTGAAACGGGACAGCTTCTATGGCTACACCTTC
few TRBJ1-2 TRBD1 TRBV6-1 CASSEAGQGATYGYTF TGTGCCAGCAGTGAAGCAGGACAGGGGGCTACTTACGGCTACACCTTC